The entry below gives a single T cell receptor (beta chain) sequence along with its context. This record comes from a study of blood T cell repertoires in COVID-19. Study overall: The United States, Italy and Spain supplied acute and convalescent COVID-19 samples. The cDNA or gDNA used as material had been derived from T cells, B-cell-depleted T cells, or PBMCs.

Source study methods: Amplifying reference gene primers gave estimates of nucleated cell counts. Measured with immunoSEQ multiplex PCR; TCRdb has only the in-frame clones, and not every one. The V and J calls and clone size come from that table; D and trimming were worked out from the DNA. The table shows over 300,000 clones, with 90% occurring only once. This sequence was found in a man younger than 35 with active or convalescent COVID-19. The sequenced sample was peripheral blood.

CDR3 nucleotides: TGTGCCACCAGTGACCCTCAACGGGCAGCGGGAGGGCATGAGCAGTTCTTC. Translated, it gives CATSDPQRAAGGHEQFF. V usage is TRBV24-1 and J usage is TRBJ2-1, with 10 bases fitting TRBD2. The CDR3 runs 17 residues. Trimming cost V 4 bases and J 8 bases; bases outside gene matches: 13. CDR1 is KGHDR and CDR2 is SFDVKD in the germline V gene.